This TCR beta chain was identified during a study of blood T cell repertoires in COVID-19. Trimming pared 3 bases from V and 7 bases from J, leaving 14 bases between. Germline loops: CDR1 KGHSH, CDR2 LQKENI. The CDR3 covers 14 residues. The repertoire was sequenced with immunoSEQ multiplex PCR; TCRdb's copy has only in-frame clones and lacks some. The sample includes hundreds of thousands of clones, roughly 90% of them seen just once. This receptor was taken from a woman aged 30 to 39 who had recovered from COVID-19. The V gene is TRBV18, the J gene TRBJ2-3; D unresolved. The specimen was PBMCs or T cells enriched from blood (not recorded which). CDR3: CASSPRSNVNTQYF. The CDR3 DNA reads as TGTGCCAGCTCACCCCGTTCTAATGTAAATACGCAGTATTTT.